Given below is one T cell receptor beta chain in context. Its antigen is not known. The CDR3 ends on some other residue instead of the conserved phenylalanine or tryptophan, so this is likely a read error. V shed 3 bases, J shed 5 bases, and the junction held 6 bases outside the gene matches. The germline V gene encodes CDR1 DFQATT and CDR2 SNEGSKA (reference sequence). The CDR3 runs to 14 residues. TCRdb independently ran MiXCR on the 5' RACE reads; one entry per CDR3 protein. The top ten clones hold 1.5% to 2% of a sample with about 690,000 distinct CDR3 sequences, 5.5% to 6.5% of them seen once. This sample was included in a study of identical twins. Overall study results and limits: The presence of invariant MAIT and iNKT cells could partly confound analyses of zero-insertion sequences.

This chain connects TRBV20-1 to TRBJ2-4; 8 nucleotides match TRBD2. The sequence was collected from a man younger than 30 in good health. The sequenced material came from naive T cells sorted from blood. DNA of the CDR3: TGCAGTGCTAGTGTAGCGGGGAGGGAAAACATTCAGTACGTC. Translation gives CSASVAGRENIQYV.